This T cell receptor (beta chain) was retrieved from a study of shared clonotypes between healthy human individuals. Germline values: CDR1 SGDLS, CDR2 YYNGEE. V gave up 3 bases and J gave up 6 bases; unmatched junction bases: 9. The CDR3 is 16 amino acids. Clones were sequenced by immunoSEQ multiplex PCR, and TCRdb holds only the in-frame ones, with some missing. The table has a few million clones, 90% to 97% seen once. Sample: naive CD4+ T cells sorted from blood. Documented subset: CD45RA+ positively selected. The chain carries TRBV9 and TRBJ2-2, with TRBD2 identical over 9 bases. The receptor comes from a man between 18 and 29 years old in good health. The CDR3 DNA follows: TGTGCCAGCAGCGCCAGACCTGGCGGGGGGGCCGGGGAGCTGTTTTTT. Translated: CASSARPGGGAGELFF.